This is a list of T cell receptor beta chains from one sample in a study of blood T cell repertoires in COVID-19. The method was immunoSEQ multiplex PCR; TCRdb's version includes in-frame clones alone and lacks a portion of them. Of 380,000 or so clones listed, around 87% are singletons. Input material: PBMCs or T cells enriched from blood (not recorded which). The receptors were sampled from a man aged 25-45 years who had recovered from COVID-19. Each CDR3 is given with its conserved first and last residue. A D gene is named only where the DNA matches it firmly. Expanded clones are given a class, and other clones once, few, many or no size at all.

J	size	D	V	DNA	CDR3
TRBJ1-6	NA	NA	TRBV18	TGTGCCAGCTCACCAGGTCCAGGTTCACCCCTCCACTTT	CASSPGPGSPLHF
TRBJ2-3	NA	NA	TRBV4-1	TGCGCCAGCAGCCAATTCGGGGTCACAGATACGCAGTATTTT	CASSQFGVTDTQYF
TRBJ1-2	NA	TRBD1	TRBV9	TGTGCCAGCAGCCACGGTGGGGACAGGGGGTCTCCGCTCTTAGGCTACACCTTC	CASSHGGDRGSPLLGYTF
TRBJ1-3	NA	NA	TRBV7-2	TGTGCCAGCAGCCCCCCCGGGATCGGAAACACCATATATTTT	CASSPPGIGNTIYF
TRBJ1-2	NA	TRBD1	TRBV11-2	TGTGCCAGCAGCTTAGGTCCAGGGGGCGGTGGCTACACCTTC	CASSLGPGGGGYTF
TRBJ2-2	NA	TRBD1	TRBV7-9	TGTGCCAGCAGCCCACAACAGGGGGCCTCGACCGGGGAGCTGTTTTTT	CASSPQQGASTGELFF
TRBJ1-1	NA	TRBD1	TRBV30	TGTGCCTGGAGAGGGACAGAGAACACTGAAGCTTTCTTT	CAWRGTENTEAFF
TRBJ2-7	NA	TRBD1	TRBV7-6	TGTGCCAGCAGCTTAGTTGGACAGGGGACCTCCTACGAGCAGTACTTC	CASSLVGQGTSYEQYF
TRBJ2-7	NA	NA	TRBV27	TGTGCCAGCAGTCCCCGACAGTTCCACGAGCAGTACTTC	CASSPRQFHEQYF
TRBJ2-1	NA	TRBD1	TRBV9	TGTGCCAGCAGCGTAGGCCAGGGGGCACACAATGAGCAGTTCTTC	CASSVGQGAHNEQFF
TRBJ1-4	NA	NA	TRBV7-3	TGTGCCAGCAGCATTAGGGGGGGCGAAAAACTGTTTTTT	CASSIRGGEKLFF
TRBJ1-3	NA	NA	TRBV19	TGTGCCAGTAGTATTTCGCAGGGATATGCCTCTGGAAACACCATATATTTT	CASSISQGYASGNTIYF
TRBJ2-5	NA	TRBD2	TRBV30	TGTGCCTGGAGTGCAGGACTAGCGGGAGAGACCCAGTACTTC	CAWSAGLAGETQYF
TRBJ2-4	once	TRBD1	TRBV27	TGTGCCAGCAGCCCGACAGGGGTGTTACTAGCCAAAAACATTCAGTACTTC	CASSPTGVLLAKNIQYF
TRBJ2-7	few	NA	TRBV6-2/TRBV6-3	TGTGCCAGCAGTTACGGTGGGCCGATGTTAAACTACGAGCAGTACTTC	CASSYGGPMLNYEQYF
TRBJ2-3	NA	TRBD1	TRBV9	TGTGCCAGCAGCCGTACAGGGGCGAAAGATACGCAGTATTTT	CASSRTGAKDTQYF
TRBJ2-2	NA	NA	TRBV7-6	TGTGCCAGCAGGTCCGGGACAACTGACACCGGGGAGCTGTTTTTT	CASRSGTTDTGELFF
TRBJ1-1	NA	NA	TRBV18	TGTGCCAGCGGTACCGTACAGGGTGACACTGAAGCTTTCTTT	CASGTVQGDTEAFF
TRBJ1-6	NA	NA	TRBV9	TGTGCCAGCAGCCCTCAGGGGACGTCACCCCTCCACTTT	CASSPQGTSPLHF